This is a list of T cell receptor beta chains from one sample in a study of cytomegalovirus exposure and HLA in healthy donors. Here immunoSEQ multiplex PCR was the method, and the copy in TCRdb shows in-frame clones only, minus some. The sample consists of over 50,000 clones, about four fifths of them appearing once. The sample consisted of PBMCs. These receptors were taken from a man aged 35-49 years in good health and CMV-seronegative. Both conserved end residues are part of each CDR3. D genes are given only for firm matches. Some rows have no size entry. The others give once, few or many, or a class for an expanded clone.

V	length	size	D	J	DNA	CDR3
TRBV11-3	14	-	-	TRBJ2-1	TGTGCCAGCAGCCCCGGACCTAGCTCCAATGAGCAGTTCTTC	CASSPGPSSNEQFF
TRBV28	16	-	TRBD1	TRBJ2-2	TGTGCCAGCAGATTTAGGGGGGACAGGCAAACCGGGGAGCTGTTTTTT	CASRFRGDRQTGELFF
TRBV18	16	-	TRBD1	TRBJ2-3	TGTGCCAGCTCACTCATACAGGGGATCGGCACAGATACGCAGTATTTT	CASSLIQGIGTDTQYF
TRBV7-2	15	-	TRBD1	TRBJ2-3	TGTGCCAGCAGCACGCGGACAGGGGGCGCAGATACGCAGTATTTT	CASSTRTGGADTQYF
TRBV16	13	-	-	TRBJ1-2	TGTGCCAGCAGCCAATCACAGGGTGGAGGCTACACCTTC	CASSQSQGGGYTF
TRBV4-3	16	-	TRBD1	TRBJ1-6	TGCGCCAGCAGCCAAGATGGAGGGACAGCTTGGTCACCCCTCCACTTT	CASSQDGGTAWSPLHF
TRBV2	14	-	-	TRBJ2-2	TGTGCCAGCAGTGTTGGGGACACGAGGGGGGAGCTGTTTTTT	CASSVGDTRGELFF
TRBV5-1	16	few	TRBD1	TRBJ1-3	TGCGCCAGCAGCTTGGTTGCAGGGGGACAAGGAAACACCATATATTTT	CASSLVAGGQGNTIYF
TRBV7-8	17	-	TRBD2	TRBJ2-7	TGTGCCAGCAGCTTAGGGACTAGCGGGGGCCCTGCGGGGGAGCAGTACTTC	CASSLGTSGGPAGEQYF
TRBV2	11	-	-	TRBJ2-1	TGTGCCAGCAGCTACAGCAATGAGCAGTTCTTC	CASSYSNEQFF
TRBV30	15	-	-	TRBJ2-3	TGTGCCTGGAGTGCGGCCAGGGCCTCCCGTGATACGCAGTATTTT	CAWSAARASRDTQYF
TRBV4-2	18	-	TRBD1	TRBJ1-2	TGTGCCAGCAGCCAAGACAGCGACAGGGGGACTTCTAACTATGGCTACACCTTC	CASSQDSDRGTSNYGYTF
TRBV13	17	-	-	TRBJ1-2	TGTGCCAGCAGCTTCGCCATACAGGTTTTCTCTAACTATGGCTACACCTTC	CASSFAIQVFSNYGYTF
TRBV6-6	15	-	-	TRBJ1-3	TGTGCCAGCAGTTACTCCCGGGGCTCTGGAAACACCATATATTTT	CASSYSRGSGNTIYF
TRBV29-1	12	-	-	TRBJ1-2	TGCAGCGCGGCATCAGGGATAAGTGGCTACACCTTC	CSAASGISGYTF
TRBV10-3	11	-	-	TRBJ1-6	TGTGCCATCAGTGATTCCAGTGCCCTCCACTTT	CAISDSSALHF